This T cell receptor (beta chain) came from a study of Ad26.COV2.S vaccination and SARS-CoV-2 variants. As for the study in general: The authors gave Ad26.COV2.S intramuscularly, either once or twice 56 days apart.

Regarding treatment: around 19 received Ad26.COV2.S at low or high dose, single or two shots; 5 received placebo; per-sample allocation not given. Each sample was drawn 63 days after the first injection (of vaccine or placebo). Produced via immunoSEQ multiplex PCR; TCRdb's table is partial and in-frame only. The top ten hold roughly 3.3% of the sample, which has about 350,000 clones, 85% seen once. Germline CDR1 is SGHNT and CDR2 is YENEEA. Trimming shortened V by 3 bases and J by 5 bases, and 9 bases separated the two germline ends. The CDR3 is 13 amino acids. The rearrangement uses TRBV11-3 and TRBJ2-3; D may match TRBD1 or TRBD2 (5 bases each). The sequence was obtained from a person aged 18-65 years who received the Ad26.COV2.S COVID-19 vaccine or a placebo. The sample was peripheral blood, taken in a trial of Ad26.COV2.S vaccine versus placebo. CDR3 bases: TGTGCCAGCAGCTTCTTGGGGGAAGATACGCAGTATTTT. Amino acids: CASSFLGEDTQYF.